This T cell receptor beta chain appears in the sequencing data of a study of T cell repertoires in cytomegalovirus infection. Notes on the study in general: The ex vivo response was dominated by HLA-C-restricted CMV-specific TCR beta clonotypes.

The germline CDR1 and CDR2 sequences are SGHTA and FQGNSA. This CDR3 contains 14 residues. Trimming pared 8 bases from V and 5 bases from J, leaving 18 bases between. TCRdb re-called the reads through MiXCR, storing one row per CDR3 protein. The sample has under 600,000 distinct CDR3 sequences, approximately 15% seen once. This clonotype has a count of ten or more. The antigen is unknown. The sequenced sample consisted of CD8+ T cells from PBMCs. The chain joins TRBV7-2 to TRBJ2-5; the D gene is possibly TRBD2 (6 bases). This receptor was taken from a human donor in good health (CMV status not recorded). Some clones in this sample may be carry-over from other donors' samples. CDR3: CASPSGSGVETQYF. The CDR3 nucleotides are TGTGCCAGCCCCTCAGGGTCGGGGGTGGAGACCCAGTACTTC.